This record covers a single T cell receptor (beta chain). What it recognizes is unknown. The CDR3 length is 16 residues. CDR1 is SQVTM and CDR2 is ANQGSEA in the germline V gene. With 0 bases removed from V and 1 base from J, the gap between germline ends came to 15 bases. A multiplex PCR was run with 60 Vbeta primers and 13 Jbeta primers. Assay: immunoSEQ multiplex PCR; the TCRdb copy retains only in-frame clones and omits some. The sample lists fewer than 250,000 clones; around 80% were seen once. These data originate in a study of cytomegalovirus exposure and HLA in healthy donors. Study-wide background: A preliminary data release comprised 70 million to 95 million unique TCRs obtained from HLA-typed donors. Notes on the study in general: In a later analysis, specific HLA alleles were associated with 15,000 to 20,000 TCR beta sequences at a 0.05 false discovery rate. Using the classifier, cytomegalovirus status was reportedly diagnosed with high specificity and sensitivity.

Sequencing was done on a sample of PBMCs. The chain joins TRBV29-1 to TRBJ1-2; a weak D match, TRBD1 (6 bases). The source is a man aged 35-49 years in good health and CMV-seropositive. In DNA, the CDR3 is TGCAGCGTTGAAGATCTCATCCGGGACAATAACTATGGCTACACCTTC. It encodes CSVEDLIRDNNYGYTF.